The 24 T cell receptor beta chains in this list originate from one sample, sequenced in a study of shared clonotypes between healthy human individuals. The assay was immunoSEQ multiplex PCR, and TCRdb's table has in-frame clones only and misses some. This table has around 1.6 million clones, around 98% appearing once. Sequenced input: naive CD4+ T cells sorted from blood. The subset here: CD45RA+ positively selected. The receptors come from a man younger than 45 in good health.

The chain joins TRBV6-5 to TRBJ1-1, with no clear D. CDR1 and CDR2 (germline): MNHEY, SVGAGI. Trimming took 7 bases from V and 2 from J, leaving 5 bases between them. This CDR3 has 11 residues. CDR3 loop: CASIINTEAFF. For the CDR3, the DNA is TGTGCCAGCATTATCAACACTGAAGCTTTCTTT.

CDR3 nucleotides: TGCGCCAGCAGCTCAGTCGGTGCCTACAATGAGCAGTTCTTC. Translated: CASSSVGAYNEQFF. This chain links TRBV5-1 with TRBJ2-1; D is ambiguous. V was clipped by 3 bases and J by 2 bases, with 9 bases between them. This CDR3 spans 14 amino acids. Germline V gives CDR1 SGHRS, CDR2 YFSETQ.

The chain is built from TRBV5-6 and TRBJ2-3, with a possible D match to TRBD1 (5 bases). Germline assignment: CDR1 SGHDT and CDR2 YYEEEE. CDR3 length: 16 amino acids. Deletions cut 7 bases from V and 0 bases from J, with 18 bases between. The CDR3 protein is CASSKPGHQSTDTQYF. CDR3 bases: TGTGCCAGCTCTAAGCCAGGACACCAAAGCACAGATACGCAGTATTTT.

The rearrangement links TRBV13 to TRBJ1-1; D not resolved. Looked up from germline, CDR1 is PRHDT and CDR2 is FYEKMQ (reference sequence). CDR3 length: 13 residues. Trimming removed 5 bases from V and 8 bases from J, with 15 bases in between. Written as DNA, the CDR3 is TGTGCCAGCAGCCGACCGGGCGGGGTCGAAGCTTTCTTT. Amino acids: CASSRPGGVEAFF.

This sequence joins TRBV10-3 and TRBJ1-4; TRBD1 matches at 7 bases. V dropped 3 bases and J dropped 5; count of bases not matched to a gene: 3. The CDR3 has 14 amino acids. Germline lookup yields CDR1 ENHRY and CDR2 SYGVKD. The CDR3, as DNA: TGTGCCATCAGTGACGACAGGGCGAATGAAAAACTGTTTTTT. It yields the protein CAISDDRANEKLFF.

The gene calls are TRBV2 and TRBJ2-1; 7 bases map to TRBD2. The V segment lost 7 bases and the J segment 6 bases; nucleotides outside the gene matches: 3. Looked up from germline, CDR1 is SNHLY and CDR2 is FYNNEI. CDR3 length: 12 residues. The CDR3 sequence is CASTPGGNEQFF. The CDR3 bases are TGTGCCAGCACTCCGGGGGGCAATGAGCAGTTCTTC.

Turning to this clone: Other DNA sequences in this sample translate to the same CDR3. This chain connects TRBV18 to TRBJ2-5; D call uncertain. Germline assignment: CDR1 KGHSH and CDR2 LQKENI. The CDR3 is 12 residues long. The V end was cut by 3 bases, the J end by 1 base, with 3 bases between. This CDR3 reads CASSPGQETQYF. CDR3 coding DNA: TGTGCCAGCTCACCCGGCCAAGAGACCCAGTACTTC.

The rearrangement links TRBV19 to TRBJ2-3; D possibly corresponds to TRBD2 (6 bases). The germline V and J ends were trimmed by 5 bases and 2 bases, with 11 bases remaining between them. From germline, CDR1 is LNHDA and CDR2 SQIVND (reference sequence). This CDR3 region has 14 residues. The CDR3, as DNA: TGTGCCAGTAGTGGGGGACTGGTCACAGATACGCAGTATTTT. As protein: CASSGGLVTDTQYF.

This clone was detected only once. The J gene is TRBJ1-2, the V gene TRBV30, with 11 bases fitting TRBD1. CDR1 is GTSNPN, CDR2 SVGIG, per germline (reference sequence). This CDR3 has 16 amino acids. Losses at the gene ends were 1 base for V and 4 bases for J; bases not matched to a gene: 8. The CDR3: CAWSDKGQGVFYGYTF. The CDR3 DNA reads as TGTGCCTGGAGTGACAAGGGACAGGGGGTTTTCTATGGCTACACCTTC.

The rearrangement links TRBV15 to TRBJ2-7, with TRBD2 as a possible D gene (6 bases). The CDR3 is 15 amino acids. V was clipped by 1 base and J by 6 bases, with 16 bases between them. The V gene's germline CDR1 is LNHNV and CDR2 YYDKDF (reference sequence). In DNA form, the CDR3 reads TGTGCCACCAGCAGAGTAACAGTGACTAGGGGCGAGCAGTACTTC. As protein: CATSRVTVTRGEQYF.

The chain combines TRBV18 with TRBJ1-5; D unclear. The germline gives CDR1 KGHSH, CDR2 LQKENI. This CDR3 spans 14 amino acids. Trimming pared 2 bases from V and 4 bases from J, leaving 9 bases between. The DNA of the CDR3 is TGTGCCAGCTCACCATTATTCGGGAATCAGCCCCAGCATTTT. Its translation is CASSPLFGNQPQHF. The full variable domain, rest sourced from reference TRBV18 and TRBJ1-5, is NAGVMQNPRHLVRRRGQEARLRCSPMKGHSHVYWYRQLPEEGLKFMVYLQKENIIDESGMPKERFSAEFPKEGPSILRIQQVVRGDSAAYFCASSPLFGNQPQHFGDGTRLSIL.

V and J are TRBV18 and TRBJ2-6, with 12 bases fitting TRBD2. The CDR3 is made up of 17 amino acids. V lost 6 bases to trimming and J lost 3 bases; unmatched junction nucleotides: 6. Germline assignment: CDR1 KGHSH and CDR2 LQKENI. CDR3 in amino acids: CASSVLAGGIGANVLTF. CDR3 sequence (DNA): TGTGCCAGCTCGGTCCTAGCGGGAGGGATTGGGGCCAACGTCCTGACTTTC.

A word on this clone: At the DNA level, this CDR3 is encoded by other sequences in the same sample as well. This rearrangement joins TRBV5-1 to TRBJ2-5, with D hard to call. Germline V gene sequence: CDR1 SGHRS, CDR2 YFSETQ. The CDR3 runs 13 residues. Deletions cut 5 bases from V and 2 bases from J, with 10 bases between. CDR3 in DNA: TGCGCCAGCAGTGGGCAGACTCAAGAGACCCAGTACTTC. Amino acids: CASSGQTQETQYF.

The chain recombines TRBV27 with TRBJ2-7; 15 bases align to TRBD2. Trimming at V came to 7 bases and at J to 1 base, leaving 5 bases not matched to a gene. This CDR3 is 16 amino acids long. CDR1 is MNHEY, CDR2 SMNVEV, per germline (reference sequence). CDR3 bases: TGTGCCAGCACAGGACTAGCGGGAGGGAGGTCCTACGAGCAGTACTTC. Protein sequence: CASTGLAGGRSYEQYF.

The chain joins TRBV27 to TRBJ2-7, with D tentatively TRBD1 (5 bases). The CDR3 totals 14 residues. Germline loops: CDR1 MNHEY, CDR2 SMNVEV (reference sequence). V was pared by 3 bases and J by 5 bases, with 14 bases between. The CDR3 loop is CASSLSRAVDEQYF. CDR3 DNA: TGTGCCAGCAGTTTGTCCAGGGCGGTGGACGAGCAGTACTTC.

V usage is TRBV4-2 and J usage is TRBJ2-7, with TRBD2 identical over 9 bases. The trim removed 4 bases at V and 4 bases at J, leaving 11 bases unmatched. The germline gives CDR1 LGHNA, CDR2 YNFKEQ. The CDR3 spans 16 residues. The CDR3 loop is CASSPGGGLAQYEQYF. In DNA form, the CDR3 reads TGTGCCAGCAGCCCAGGAGGGGGACTAGCTCAGTACGAGCAGTACTTC.

The CDR3 coding sequence is TGCAGCGTTAGACAGGGGGCTAATGAAAAACTGTTTTTT. This sequence encodes CSVRQGANEKLFF. The rearrangement links TRBV29-1 to TRBJ1-4, with 9 positions matching TRBD1. Germline loops: CDR1 SQVTM, CDR2 ANQGSEA. There are 13 residues in the CDR3. After removal of 5 bases from V and 3 bases from J, the junction contained 1 base not matched to a gene.

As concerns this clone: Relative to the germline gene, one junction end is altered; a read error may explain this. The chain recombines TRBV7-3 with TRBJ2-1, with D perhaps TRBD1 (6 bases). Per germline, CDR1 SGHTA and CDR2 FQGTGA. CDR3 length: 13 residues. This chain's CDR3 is CASSLTTGNEQFF. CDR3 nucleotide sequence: TGTGCCAGCAGCCTAACCACAGGGAATGAGCAGTTCTTC.

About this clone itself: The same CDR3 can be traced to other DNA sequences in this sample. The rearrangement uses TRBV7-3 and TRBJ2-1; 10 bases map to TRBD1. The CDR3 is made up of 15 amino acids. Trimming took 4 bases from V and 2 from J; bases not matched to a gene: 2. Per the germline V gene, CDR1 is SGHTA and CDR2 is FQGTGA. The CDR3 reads CASSSDRGPYNEQFF. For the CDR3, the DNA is TGTGCCAGCAGCTCAGACAGGGGGCCCTACAATGAGCAGTTCTTC.

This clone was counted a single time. CDR3 sequence reads: CASRATGAIGETQYF. The CDR3 DNA follows: TGTGCCAGCAGGGCCACAGGGGCTATTGGAGAGACCCAGTACTTC. V gene TRBV6-1 combines with J gene TRBJ2-5; TRBD1 matches at 7 bases. The CDR3 is 15 residues long. CDR1 MNHNS and CDR2 SASEGT come from the germline V gene. V gave up 6 bases and J gave up 4 bases; unmatched junction bases: 11.

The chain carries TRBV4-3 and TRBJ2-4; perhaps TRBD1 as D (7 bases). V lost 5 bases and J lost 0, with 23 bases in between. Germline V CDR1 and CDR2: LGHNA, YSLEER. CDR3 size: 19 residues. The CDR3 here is CASSDHRGGSIVAKNIQYF. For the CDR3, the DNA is TGCGCCAGCAGCGACCACAGGGGAGGCTCGATTGTAGCCAAAAACATTCAGTACTTC.

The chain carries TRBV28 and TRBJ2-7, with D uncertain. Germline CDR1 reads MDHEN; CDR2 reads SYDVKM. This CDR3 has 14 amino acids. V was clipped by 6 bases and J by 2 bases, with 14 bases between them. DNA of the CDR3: TGTGCCAGCAGGCCTAATGCGGTCCCCTACGAGCAGTACTTC. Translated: CASRPNAVPYEQYF.

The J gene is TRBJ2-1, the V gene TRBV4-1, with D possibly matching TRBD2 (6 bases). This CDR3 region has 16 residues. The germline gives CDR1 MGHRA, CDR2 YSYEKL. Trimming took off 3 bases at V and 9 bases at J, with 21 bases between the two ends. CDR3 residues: CASSHPPEGYRFEQFF. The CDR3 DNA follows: TGCGCCAGCAGCCATCCCCCGGAGGGCTACAGGTTTGAGCAGTTCTTC.

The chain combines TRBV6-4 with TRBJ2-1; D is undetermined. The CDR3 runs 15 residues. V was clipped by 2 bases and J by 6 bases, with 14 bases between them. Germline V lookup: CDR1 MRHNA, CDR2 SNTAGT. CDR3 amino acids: CASSDRSGPGNEQFF. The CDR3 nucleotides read TGTGCCAGCAGTGACCGGTCAGGTCCCGGCAATGAGCAGTTCTTC.